What follows is one TCR beta chain and its context. Antigen unknown. The data belong to a study of identical twins. Study-level results: Within monozygotic twins, out-of-frame TCR alpha sharing was underestimated by the models.

Deletions cut 0 bases from V and 0 bases from J, with 8 bases between. CDR1 and CDR2 from the germline V gene are KGHDR and SFDVKD. The CDR3 has 16 residues. Unique molecular identifiers were in the cDNA, with template-switch universal primer binding. Via MiXCR, TCRdb re-called the 5' RACE reads, giving one row per CDR3 protein. The sample holds 1.5 million to 2 million distinct CDR3 sequences; roughly 35% are singletons and the top ten take about 0.25%. The sequenced sample was cord blood. This TCR derives from a newborn girl in good health. The chain links TRBV24-1 to TRBJ1-5, with D unclear. In DNA form, the CDR3 reads TGTGCCACCAGTGATTTGAGAGGCTATAGCAATCAGCCCCAGCATTTT. Translation: CATSDLRGYSNQPQHF.